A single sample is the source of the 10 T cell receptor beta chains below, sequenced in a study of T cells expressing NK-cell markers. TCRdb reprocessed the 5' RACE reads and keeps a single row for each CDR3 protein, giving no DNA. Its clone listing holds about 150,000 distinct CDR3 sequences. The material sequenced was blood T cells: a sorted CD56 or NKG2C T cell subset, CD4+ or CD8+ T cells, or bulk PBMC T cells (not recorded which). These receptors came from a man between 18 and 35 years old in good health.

CDR3 protein: CASSQDPGTANNSPLHF. The chain has TRBV4-1 and TRBJ1-6; TCRdb returns TRBD1, unconfirmable since there is no DNA. The germline V gene encodes CDR1 MGHRA and CDR2 YSYEKL. The CDR3 runs 17 residues.

CDR3 region: CASSTWTSAFTDTQYF. This sequence joins TRBV12-3 or TRBV12-4 and TRBJ2-3; TCRdb's D call of TRBD2 is untestable without DNA. The CDR3 length is 16 residues.

The CDR3 loop is CASSLTGQGATYEQYF. The chain carries TRBV12-3 or TRBV12-4 and TRBJ2-7; TCRdb picks TRBD1, but there is no DNA to check that call. This CDR3 contains 16 residues.

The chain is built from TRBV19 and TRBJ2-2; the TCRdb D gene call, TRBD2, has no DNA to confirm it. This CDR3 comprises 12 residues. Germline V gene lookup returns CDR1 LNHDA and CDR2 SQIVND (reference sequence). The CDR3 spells CALEGGFGELFF.

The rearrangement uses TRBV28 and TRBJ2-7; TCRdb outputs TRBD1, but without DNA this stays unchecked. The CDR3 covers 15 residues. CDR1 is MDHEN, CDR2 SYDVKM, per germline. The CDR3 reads CASRNTGTASFEQYF.

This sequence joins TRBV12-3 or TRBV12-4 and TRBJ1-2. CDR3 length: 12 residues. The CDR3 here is CASNSGLDGYTF.

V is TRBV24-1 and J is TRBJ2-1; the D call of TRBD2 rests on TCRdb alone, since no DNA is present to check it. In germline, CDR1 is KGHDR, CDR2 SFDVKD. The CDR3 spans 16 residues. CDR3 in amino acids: CATSDLASGKYNEQFF.

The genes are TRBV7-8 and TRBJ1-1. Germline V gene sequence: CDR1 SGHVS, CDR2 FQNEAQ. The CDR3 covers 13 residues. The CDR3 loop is CASSFSGSTEAFF.

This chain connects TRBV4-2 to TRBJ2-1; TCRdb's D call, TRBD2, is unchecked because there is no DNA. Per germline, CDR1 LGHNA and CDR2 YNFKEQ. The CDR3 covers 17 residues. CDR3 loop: CASSPGLAGGFRNEQFF.

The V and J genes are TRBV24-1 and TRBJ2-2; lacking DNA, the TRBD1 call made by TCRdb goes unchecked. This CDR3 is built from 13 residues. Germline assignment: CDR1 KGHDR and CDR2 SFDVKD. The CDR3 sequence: CATSARTGGELFF.